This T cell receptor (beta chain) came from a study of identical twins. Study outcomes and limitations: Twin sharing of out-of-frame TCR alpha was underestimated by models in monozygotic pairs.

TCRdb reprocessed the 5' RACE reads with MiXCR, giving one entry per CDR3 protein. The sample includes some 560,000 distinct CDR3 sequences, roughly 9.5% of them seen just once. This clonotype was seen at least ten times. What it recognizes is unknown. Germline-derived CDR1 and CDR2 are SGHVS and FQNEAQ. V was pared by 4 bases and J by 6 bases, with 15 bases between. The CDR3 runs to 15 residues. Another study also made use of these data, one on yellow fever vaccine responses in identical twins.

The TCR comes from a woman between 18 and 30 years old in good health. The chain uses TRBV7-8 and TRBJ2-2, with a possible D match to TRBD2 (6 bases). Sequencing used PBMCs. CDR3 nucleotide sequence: TGTGCCAGCAGCTCCATGACTAGTTTCGCCGGGGAGCTGTTTTTT. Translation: CASSSMTSFAGELFF.